The table lists the clone carrying this TCR beta chain with many counts. This CDR3 spans 12 amino acids. The ends were cut back, 3 bases at V and 4 bases at J, with 10 bases in the middle. Germline V gene data show CDR1 as DFQATT and CDR2 as SNEGSKA (reference sequence). The data derive from a study of spatial heterogeneity in lung cancer. Study-wide context: Detected sequences consistently included more beta-chain ones than alpha-chain ones.

On each TCR cDNA molecule, a unique molecular identifier was present. One entry per CDR3 protein results from TCRdb running MiXCR on the 5' RACE reads. The sample lists about 48,000 distinct CDR3 sequences, approximately 5.7% seen once, with around 10% in the top ten. The time point is: sample taken at primary tumor resection. The donors comprised about 74 untreated early-stage non-small cell lung cancer patients. The gene calls are TRBV20-1 and TRBJ2-7; D uncertain. The source of this sequence is a male donor with early-stage non-small cell lung cancer. The sequencing here drew on PBMCs, taken at surgery. CDR3 region: CSASGSTYEQYF. In nucleotides, the CDR3 is TGCAGTGCTAGCGGTTCCACGTACGAGCAGTACTTC.